The clone carrying this T cell receptor (beta chain) has ten or more counts. From germline, CDR1 is LNHDA and CDR2 SQIVND (reference sequence). CDR3 length equals 14 residues. Trimming took 4 bases from V and 3 from J, leaving 13 bases between them. The data originate from a study of low-dose radiotherapy and immunotherapy resistance in tumors. Time point here: after trial treatment. Treatment meaning: LDRT plus nivolumab, ipilimumab, low-dose cyclophosphamide and aspirin (RACIN trial). First-strand cDNA relied on TRAV- and TRBV-specific primers spanning alpha and beta chains. With a constant-region primer and a V-primer adapter, TCRs were subjected to roughly 18 PCR cycles of amplification. MiXCR, run by TCRdb on the reads, gives a single entry per CDR3 protein. The sample yields 65,000 to 95,000 distinct CDR3 sequences, under 20% seen once.

The chain links TRBV19 to TRBJ2-7; TRBD1 might be the D (6 bases). This clonotype originated in a male donor with prostate cancer. The material was PBMCs, obtained after low-dose radiotherapy plus immunotherapy. In nucleotides, the CDR3 is TGTGCCAGTAGTACTCAGGGGTCCTACTACGAGCAGTACTTC. It codes for CASSTQGSYYEQYF.